This TCR beta chain appears in the sequencing data of a study of blood T cell repertoires in COVID-19. Study at large: T cells, B-cell-depleted T cells, or PBMCs provided the cDNA or gDNA that served as material.

The CDR3 is made up of 18 amino acids. V dropped 1 base and J dropped 3 bases, with 20 bases sitting between them. CDR1 is SGHRS, CDR2 YFSETQ, per germline. Original handling: Nucleated cell counts were estimated from reference gene primer amplification. Sequenced by immunoSEQ multiplex PCR; TCRdb stores in-frame clones only, minus some. V, J and clone size are taken as reported in that table, and D and trimming were inferred from the DNA itself. The profile shows a few hundred thousand clones, roughly nine tenths of them singletons. Membership in each cohort depended on participant-reported clinical history.

This sequence joins TRBV5-1 and TRBJ2-1; the D gene is possibly TRBD1 (8 bases). This TCR came from a woman younger than 30 who had recovered from COVID-19. Input material: PBMCs or T cells enriched from blood (not recorded which). The chain's CDR3 is CASSLSPITGGDYNEQFF. DNA of the CDR3: TGCGCCAGCAGCTTGAGCCCGATTACAGGGGGGGACTACAATGAGCAGTTCTTC.